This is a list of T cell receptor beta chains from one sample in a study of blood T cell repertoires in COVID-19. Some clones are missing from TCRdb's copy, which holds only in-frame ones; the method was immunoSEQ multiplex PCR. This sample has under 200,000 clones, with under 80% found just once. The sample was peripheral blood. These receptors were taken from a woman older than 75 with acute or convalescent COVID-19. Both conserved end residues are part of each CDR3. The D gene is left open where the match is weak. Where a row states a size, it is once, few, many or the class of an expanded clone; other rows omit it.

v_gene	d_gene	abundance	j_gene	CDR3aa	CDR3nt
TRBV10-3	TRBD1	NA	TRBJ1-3	CATRPGQGISNTIYF	TGTGCCACCCGCCCAGGACAGGGGATAAGTAACACCATATATTTT
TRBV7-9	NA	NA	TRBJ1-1	CASSLALVQSTEAFF	TGTGCCAGCAGCTTAGCCCTAGTTCAGAGCACTGAAGCTTTCTTT
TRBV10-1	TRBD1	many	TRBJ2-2	CASSSLRDSIFGGELFF	TGCGCCAGCAGTTCCCTACGGGACAGTATTTTCGGCGGGGAGCTGTTTTTT
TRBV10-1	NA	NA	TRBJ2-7	CASSRGFGPSYEQYF	TGCGCCAGCAGCCGGGGGTTTGGGCCCTCCTACGAGCAGTACTTC
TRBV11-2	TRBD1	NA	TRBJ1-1	CASLAGQGTNTEAFF	TGTGCCAGCCTCGCCGGACAGGGAACGAACACTGAAGCTTTCTTT
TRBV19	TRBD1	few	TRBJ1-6	CASRTTGRGDSPLHF	TGTGCCAGTAGGACCACCGGCAGGGGGGATTCACCCCTCCACTTT
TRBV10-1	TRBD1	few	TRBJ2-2	CASSGVGTANTGELFF	TGCGCCAGCAGCGGTGTTGGGACAGCGAACACCGGGGAGCTGTTTTTT
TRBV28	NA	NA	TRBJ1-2	CASRAGVYGYTF	TGTGCCAGCAGGGCAGGCGTCTATGGCTACACCTTC
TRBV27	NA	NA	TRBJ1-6	CASSLGTRGSPLHF	TGTGCCAGCAGTTTAGGGACCAGGGGTTCACCCCTCCACTTT
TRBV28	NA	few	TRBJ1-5	CASSFRLLGTKYSNQPQHF	TGTGCCAGCAGTTTCCGACTACTCGGGACAAAATATAGCAATCAGCCCCAGCATTTT
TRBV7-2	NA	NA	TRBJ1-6	CASSTEASGLPLHF	TGTGCCAGCAGCACGGAGGCTTCCGGACTTCCCCTCCACTTT
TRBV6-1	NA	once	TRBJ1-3	CASSEIGGNTIYF	TGTGCCAGCAGTGAAATTGGGGGGAACACCATATATTTT
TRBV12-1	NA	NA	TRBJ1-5	CASSFFPLPGADQPQHF	TGTGCCAGCAGCTTTTTTCCTTTGCCAGGGGCTGATCAGCCCCAGCATTTT
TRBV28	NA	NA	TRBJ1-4	CASYVGGATNEKLFF	TGTGCCTCCTACGTGGGGGGAGCAACTAATGAAAAACTGTTTTTT
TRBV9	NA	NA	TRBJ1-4	CASSVGEGPEVEKLFF	TGTGCCAGCAGCGTAGGGGAGGGGCCCGAAGTTGAAAAACTGTTTTTT
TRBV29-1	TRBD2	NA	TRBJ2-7	CSGLAGKYEQYF	TGCAGCGGCTTAGCGGGAAAATACGAGCAGTACTTC
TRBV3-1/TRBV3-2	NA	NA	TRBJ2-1	CASSPGRNEQFF	TGTGCCAGCAGCCCGGGTCGGAATGAGCAGTTCTTC
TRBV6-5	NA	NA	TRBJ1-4	CASSYRESEKLFF	TGTGCCAGCAGTTACAGGGAGAGTGAAAAACTGTTTTTT
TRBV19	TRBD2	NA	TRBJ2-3	CASSIMSLAGGSTQYF	TGTGCCAGTAGTATCATGTCACTAGCGGGAGGGTCCACGCAGTATTTT
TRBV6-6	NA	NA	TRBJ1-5	CASSYSFVQKNQPQHF	TGTGCCAGCAGTTACTCGTTCGTACAGAAAAATCAGCCCCAGCATTTT
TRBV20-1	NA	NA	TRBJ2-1	CSARGASRQFF	TGCAGTGCTAGGGGGGCTAGCCGGCAGTTCTTC
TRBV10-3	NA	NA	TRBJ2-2	CAAAGYTGELFF	TGTGCCGCCGCAGGGTACACCGGGGAGCTGTTTTTT
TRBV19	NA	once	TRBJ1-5	CASSNPGEPQHF	TGTGCCAGTAGTAACCCAGGGGAGCCCCAGCATTTT
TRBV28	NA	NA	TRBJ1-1	CASGGQNTEAFF	TGTGCCAGCGGGGGACAAAACACTGAAGCTTTCTTT
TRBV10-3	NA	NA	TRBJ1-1	CAISERPGVNTEAFF	TGTGCCATCAGTGAGAGACCAGGGGTGAACACTGAAGCTTTCTTT
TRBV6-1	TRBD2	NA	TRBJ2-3	CASSERTSGVTDTQYF	TGTGCCAGCAGTGAACGGACTAGCGGGGTCACAGATACGCAGTATTTT
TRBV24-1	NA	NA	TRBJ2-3	CATSDPDLHTQYF	TGTGCCACCAGTGATCCCGATCTACATACGCAGTATTTT
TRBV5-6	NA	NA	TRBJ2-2	CASSLFHGRPAGELFF	TGTGCCAGCAGCTTGTTCCATGGGAGACCAGCCGGGGAGCTGTTTTTT
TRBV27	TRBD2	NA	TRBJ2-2	CASSPYTLAGGRTPGELFF	TGTGCCAGCAGTCCCTATACCTTAGCGGGAGGGCGAACACCCGGGGAGCTGTTTTTT
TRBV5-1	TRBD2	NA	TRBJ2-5	CASSGGRGGLAGGLRETQYF	TGCGCCAGCAGCGGAGGTCGCGGGGGACTAGCGGGAGGACTTCGAGAGACCCAGTACTTC
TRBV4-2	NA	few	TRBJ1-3	CASSQDWRQAPNTIYF	TGTGCCAGCAGCCAAGATTGGCGTCAGGCTCCGAACACCATATATTTT
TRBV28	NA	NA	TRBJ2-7	CASSLIPRGYEQYF	TGTGCCAGCAGTTTGATCCCTAGAGGCTACGAGCAGTACTTC
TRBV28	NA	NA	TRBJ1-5	CASSPHRARNQPQHF	TGTGCCAGCAGCCCCCACAGGGCTCGCAATCAGCCCCAGCATTTT
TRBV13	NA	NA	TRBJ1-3	CASSLGGGAGNTIYF	TGTGCCAGCAGCTTAGGAGGTGGAGCCGGAAACACCATATATTTT
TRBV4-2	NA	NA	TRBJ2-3	CASSPGPQGDTQYF	TGTGCCAGCAGCCCAGGTCCCCAGGGAGATACGCAGTATTTT
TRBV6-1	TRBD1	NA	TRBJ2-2	CASSEPLVQGAAYTGELFF	TGTGCCAGCAGTGAACCCCTGGTCCAGGGGGCTGCGTACACCGGGGAGCTGTTTTTT
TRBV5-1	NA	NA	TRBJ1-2	CASSLTGDYGYTF	TGCGCCAGCAGCTTGACAGGCGACTATGGCTACACCTTC
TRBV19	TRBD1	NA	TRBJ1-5	CASSTSGGGQPQHF	TGTGCCAGTAGTACCTCAGGGGGTGGCCAGCCCCAGCATTTT
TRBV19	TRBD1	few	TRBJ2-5	CASSSGQGGQETQYF	TGTGCCAGTAGTTCGGGACAGGGTGGGCAAGAGACCCAGTACTTC
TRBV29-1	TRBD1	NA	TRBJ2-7	CSAQAGTGGYEQYF	TGCAGCGCCCAAGCCGGGACAGGGGGTTACGAGCAGTACTTC
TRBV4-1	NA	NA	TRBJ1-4	CASRRWRAVNEKLFF	TGCGCCAGCAGACGTTGGAGGGCTGTTAATGAAAAACTGTTTTTT
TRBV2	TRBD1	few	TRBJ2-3	CASNGEGGGDTQYF	TGTGCCAGCAACGGTGAAGGGGGCGGTGATACGCAGTATTTT
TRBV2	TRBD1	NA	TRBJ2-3	CATRGPGTGTDTQYF	TGTGCCACAAGGGGTCCCGGGACAGGAACAGATACGCAGTATTTT
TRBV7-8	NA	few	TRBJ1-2	CASSLARMTNYGYTF	TGTGCCAGCAGCTTAGCCAGGATGACTAACTATGGCTACACCTTC
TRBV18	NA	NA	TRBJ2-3	CASLPPSSSETDTQYF	TGTGCCAGCCTCCCCCCCAGCTCCAGCGAAACAGATACGCAGTATTTT
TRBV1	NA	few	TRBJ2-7	CTSSQRPGTSSYEQYF	TGCACCAGCAGCCAACGTCCGGGGACTAGCTCTTACGAGCAGTACTTC
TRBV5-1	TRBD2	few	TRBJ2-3	CASSSLAGGTDTQYF	TGCGCCAGCAGCAGCCTAGCGGGAGGCACAGATACGCAGTATTTT
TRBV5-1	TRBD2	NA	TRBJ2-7	CASSLVPSGRYRGYEQYF	TGCGCCAGCAGCTTGGTACCTAGCGGGAGGTATAGGGGGTACGAGCAGTACTTC
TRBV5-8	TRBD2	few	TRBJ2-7	CATGTSGSGTYEQYF	TGTGCCACCGGGACTAGCGGAAGCGGCACCTACGAGCAGTACTTC
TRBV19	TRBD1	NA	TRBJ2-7	CASSLAGTGGNEQYF	TGTGCCAGTAGTTTAGCCGGGACAGGGGGCAACGAGCAGTACTTC
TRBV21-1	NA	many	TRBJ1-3	CASLRGVRGNTIYF	TGTGCCAGCCTGCGGGGGGTCAGAGGAAACACCATATATTTT
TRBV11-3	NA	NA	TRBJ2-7	CASSLEQGYEQYF	TGTGCCAGCAGCTTAGAACAGGGTTACGAGCAGTACTTC
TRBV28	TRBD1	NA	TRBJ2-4	CASSQPGQGDLNIQYF	TGTGCCAGCAGTCAACCGGGACAGGGGGATTTAAACATTCAGTACTTC
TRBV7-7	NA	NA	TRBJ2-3	CASSLGGGGDALDTQYF	TGTGCCAGCAGCTTAGGAGGTGGCGGGGACGCACTGGATACGCAGTATTTT
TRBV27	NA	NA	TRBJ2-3	CASSLSYELGADTQYF	TGTGCCAGCAGTTTATCGTATGAACTCGGGGCAGATACGCAGTATTTT